Below, 7 T cell receptor beta chains from the same sample are listed, as sequenced in a study of CD8 T cells in Susac syndrome. Reverse transcription of roughly 0.5 to 1 ug RNA was carried out with random hexamers. TCRdb itself ran the immunoSEQ multiplex PCR reads through MiXCR, one entry per CDR3 protein. The repertoire consists of about 150,000 distinct CDR3 sequences, with roughly 96% occurring once and the leading ten covering 0.15% to 0.2%. Sequences were obtained from CD4+ T cells from PBMCs. These receptors originate from a human donor with Susac syndrome.

The gene calls are TRBV19 and TRBJ1-6; unclear D gene. This CDR3 is built from 12 residues. From germline, CDR1 is LNHDA and CDR2 SQIVND (reference sequence). Trimming cost V 5 bases and J 6 bases, with 5 bases left between them. In DNA, the CDR3 is TGTGCCAGTAGTCGGATTAATTCACCCCTCCACTTT. Its translation is CASSRINSPLHF.

The rearrangement uses TRBV5-1 and TRBJ2-1; TRBD2 aligns across 9 bases. Unmatched junction bases numbered 2, after V lost 0 bases and J lost 1 base. CDR1 and CDR2 (germline): SGHRS, YFSETQ. The CDR3 contains 16 residues. CDR3 in amino acids: CASSLAAGGSYNEQFF. CDR3 bases: TGCGCCAGCAGCTTGGCCGCGGGGGGGTCCTACAATGAGCAGTTCTTC.

The genes are TRBV29-1 and TRBJ1-6; 8 bases align to TRBD1. V was clipped by 7 bases and J by 7 bases; unmatched bases: 6. Germline V gene data show CDR1 as SQVTM and CDR2 as ANQGSEA. CDR3 length: 13 residues. The CDR3 nucleotides read TGCAGCGCAACCCAGGGGGCCAATTCACCCCTCCACTTT. This encodes CSATQGANSPLHF.

J is TRBJ2-2 and V is TRBV23-1; D is perhaps TRBD1 (5 bases). TRBV23-1 counts as an open reading frame of uncertain function. Trimming cost V 2 bases and J 1 base, with 11 bases left between them. There are 16 residues in the CDR3. In DNA, the CDR3 is TGCGCCAGCAGTCAAAAGGCAGGGTTGAACACCGGGGAGCTGTTTTTT. It is translated as CASSQKAGLNTGELFF.

The CDR3 reads CASSFLLWEGYGYTF. CDR3 coding DNA: TGTGCCAGCAGCTTTCTCTTGTGGGAAGGCTATGGCTACACCTTC. The chain has TRBV5-5 and TRBJ1-2; no firm D call. The CDR3 contains 15 residues. V was pared by 2 bases and J by 4 bases, with 15 bases between. Germline V CDR1 and CDR2: SGHKS, YYEKEE (reference sequence).

This clonotype was detected once. The rearrangement joins TRBV3-1 to TRBJ2-1; a weak D match, TRBD1 (5 bases). This CDR3 is built from 12 residues. V shed 3 bases and J shed 7 bases, with 7 bases lying between them. Germline loops: CDR1 LGHDT, CDR2 YNNKEL (reference sequence). The CDR3 loop reads CASSHRGNEQFF. The CDR3 nucleotides are TGTGCCAGCAGCCATAGGGGAAATGAGCAGTTCTTC.

The rearrangement links TRBV3-1 to TRBJ1-2, with no clear D. V lost 3 bases to trimming and J lost 6 bases, with 11 bases between them. The length of the CDR3 is 13 residues. The germline V gene encodes CDR1 LGHDT and CDR2 YNNKEL (reference sequence). The CDR3 protein is CASSQTKGNGYTF. The CDR3 nucleotides read TGTGCCAGCAGCCAGACGAAGGGAAATGGCTACACCTTC.